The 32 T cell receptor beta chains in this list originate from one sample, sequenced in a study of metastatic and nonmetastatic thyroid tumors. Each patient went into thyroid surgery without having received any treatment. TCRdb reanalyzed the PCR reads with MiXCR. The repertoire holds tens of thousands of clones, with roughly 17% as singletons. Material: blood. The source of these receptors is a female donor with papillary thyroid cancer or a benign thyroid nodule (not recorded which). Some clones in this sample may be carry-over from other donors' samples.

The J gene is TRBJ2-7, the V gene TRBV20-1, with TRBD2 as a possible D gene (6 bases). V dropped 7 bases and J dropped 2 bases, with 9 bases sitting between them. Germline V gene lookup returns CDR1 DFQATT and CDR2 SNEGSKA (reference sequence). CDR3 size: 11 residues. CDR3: CSGGKTYEQYV. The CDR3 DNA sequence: TGCAGTGGCGGGAAAACCTACGAGCAGTACGTC.

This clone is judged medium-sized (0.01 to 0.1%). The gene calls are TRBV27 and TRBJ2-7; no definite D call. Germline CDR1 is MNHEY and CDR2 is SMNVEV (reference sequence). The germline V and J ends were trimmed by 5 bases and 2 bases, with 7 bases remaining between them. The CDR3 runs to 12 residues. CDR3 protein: CASSLSPYEQYF. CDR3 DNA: TGTGCCAGCAGTCTCTCCCCCTACGAGCAGTACTTC.

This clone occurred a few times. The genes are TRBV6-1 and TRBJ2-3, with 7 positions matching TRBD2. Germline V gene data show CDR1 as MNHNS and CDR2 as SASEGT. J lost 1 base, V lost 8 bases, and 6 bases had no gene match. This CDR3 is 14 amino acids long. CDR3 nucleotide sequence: TGTGCCAGCGAGGCGGGAGTGTGCACAGATACGCAGTATTTT. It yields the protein CASEAGVCTDTQYF.

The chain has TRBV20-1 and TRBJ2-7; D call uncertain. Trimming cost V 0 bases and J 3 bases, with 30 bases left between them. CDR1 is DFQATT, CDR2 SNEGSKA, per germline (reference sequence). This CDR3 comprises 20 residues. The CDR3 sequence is CSARDLGDSATSTMSYEQYF. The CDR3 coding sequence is TGCAGTGCTAGAGATCTTGGTGACTCCGCGACGTCCACGATGAGCTACGAGCAGTACTTC.

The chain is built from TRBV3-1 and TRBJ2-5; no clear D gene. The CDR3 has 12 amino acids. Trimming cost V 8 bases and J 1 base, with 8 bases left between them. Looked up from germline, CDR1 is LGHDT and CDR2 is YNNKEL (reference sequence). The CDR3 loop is CASCRAQETQYF. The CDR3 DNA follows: TGTGCCAGCTGTCGGGCCCAAGAGACCCAGTACTTC.

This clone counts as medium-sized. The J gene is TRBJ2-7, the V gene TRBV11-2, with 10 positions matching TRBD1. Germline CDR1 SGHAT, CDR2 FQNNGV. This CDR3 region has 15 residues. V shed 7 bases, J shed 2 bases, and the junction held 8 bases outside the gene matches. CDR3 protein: CASTPWTGGTYEQYF. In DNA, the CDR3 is TGTGCCAGCACGCCTTGGACAGGGGGAACCTACGAGCAGTACTTC.

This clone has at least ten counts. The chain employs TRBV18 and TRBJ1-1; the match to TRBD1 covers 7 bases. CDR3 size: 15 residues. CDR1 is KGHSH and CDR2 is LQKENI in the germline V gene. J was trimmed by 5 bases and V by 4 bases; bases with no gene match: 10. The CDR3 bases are TGTGCCAGCTCACAAGCGGGCAGGGGGGAGACTGAAGCTTTCTTT. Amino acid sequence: CASSQAGRGETEAFF.

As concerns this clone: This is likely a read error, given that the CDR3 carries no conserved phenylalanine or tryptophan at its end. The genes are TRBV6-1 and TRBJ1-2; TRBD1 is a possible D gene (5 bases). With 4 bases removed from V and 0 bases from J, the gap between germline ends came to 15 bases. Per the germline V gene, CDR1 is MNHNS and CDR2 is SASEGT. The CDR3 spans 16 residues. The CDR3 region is CASSALTVGANYGYTV. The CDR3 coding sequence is TGTGCCAGCAGTGCCCTGACAGTTGGAGCTAACTATGGCTACACCGTC.

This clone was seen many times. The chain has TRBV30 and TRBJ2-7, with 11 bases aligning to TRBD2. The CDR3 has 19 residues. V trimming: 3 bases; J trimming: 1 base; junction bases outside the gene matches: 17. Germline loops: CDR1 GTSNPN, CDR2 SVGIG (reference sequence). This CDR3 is CAWRNKGVGLAGTSYEQYF. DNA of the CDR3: TGTGCCTGGAGAAACAAAGGGGTCGGACTAGCGGGCACTTCCTACGAGCAGTACTTC.

The CDR3 sequence is CASSQDRIYGYTF. CDR3 coding DNA: TGCGCCAGCAGCCAAGATCGGATCTATGGCTACACCTTC. This chain links TRBV4-1 with TRBJ1-2; D unresolved. This CDR3 contains 13 residues. CDR1 is MGHRA and CDR2 is YSYEKL in the germline V gene. The V gene lost 0 bases and the J gene lost 4 bases, with 6 bases spanning the gap.

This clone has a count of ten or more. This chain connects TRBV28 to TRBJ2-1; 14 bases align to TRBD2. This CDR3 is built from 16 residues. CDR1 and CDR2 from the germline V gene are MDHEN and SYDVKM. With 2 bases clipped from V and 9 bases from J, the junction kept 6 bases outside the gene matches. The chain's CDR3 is CASSLAGLAGEVEQFF. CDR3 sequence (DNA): TGTGCCAGCAGTTTAGCGGGACTAGCGGGAGAAGTTGAGCAGTTCTTC.

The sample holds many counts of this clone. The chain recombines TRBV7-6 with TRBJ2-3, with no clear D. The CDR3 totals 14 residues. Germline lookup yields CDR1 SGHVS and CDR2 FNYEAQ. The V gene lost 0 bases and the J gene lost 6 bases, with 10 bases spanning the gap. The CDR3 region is CASSLASAVDTQYF. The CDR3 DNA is TGTGCCAGCAGCTTAGCGTCGGCCGTGGATACGCAGTATTTT.

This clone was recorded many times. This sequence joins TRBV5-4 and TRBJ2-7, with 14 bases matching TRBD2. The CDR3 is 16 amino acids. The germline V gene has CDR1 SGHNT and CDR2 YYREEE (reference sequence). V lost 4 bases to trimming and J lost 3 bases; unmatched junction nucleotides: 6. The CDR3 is CASSSGTSGSIYEQYF. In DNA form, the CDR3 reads TGTGCCAGCAGCAGCGGGACTAGCGGGAGTATCTACGAGCAGTACTTC.

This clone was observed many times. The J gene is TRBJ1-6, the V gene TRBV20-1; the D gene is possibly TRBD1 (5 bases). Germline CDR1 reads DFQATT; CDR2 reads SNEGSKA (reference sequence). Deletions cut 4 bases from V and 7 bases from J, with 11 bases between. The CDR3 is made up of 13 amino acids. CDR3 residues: CSANRGPNSPLHF. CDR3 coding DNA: TGCAGTGCTAACCGGGGCCCCAATTCACCCCTCCACTTT.

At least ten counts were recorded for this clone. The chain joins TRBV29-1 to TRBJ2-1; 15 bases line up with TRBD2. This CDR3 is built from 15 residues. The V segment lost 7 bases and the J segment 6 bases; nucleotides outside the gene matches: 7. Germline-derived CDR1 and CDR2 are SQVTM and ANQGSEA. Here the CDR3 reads CSALRGLAGGNEQFF. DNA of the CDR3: TGCAGCGCCTTGAGGGGACTAGCGGGAGGCAATGAGCAGTTCTTC.

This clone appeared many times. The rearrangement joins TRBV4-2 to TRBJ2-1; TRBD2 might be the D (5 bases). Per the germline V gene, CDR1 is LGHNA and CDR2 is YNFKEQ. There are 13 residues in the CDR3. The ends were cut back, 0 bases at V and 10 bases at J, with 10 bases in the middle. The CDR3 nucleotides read TGTGCCAGCAGCCAAGAAGCACTAGAAGAGCAGTTCTTC. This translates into CASSQEALEEQFF.

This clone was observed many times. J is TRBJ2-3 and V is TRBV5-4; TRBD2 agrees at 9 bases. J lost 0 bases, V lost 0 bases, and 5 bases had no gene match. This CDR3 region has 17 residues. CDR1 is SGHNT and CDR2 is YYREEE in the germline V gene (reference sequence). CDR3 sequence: CASSLDGAGGSTDTQYF. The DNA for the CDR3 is TGTGCCAGCAGCTTGGATGGGGCGGGAGGGAGCACAGATACGCAGTATTTT.

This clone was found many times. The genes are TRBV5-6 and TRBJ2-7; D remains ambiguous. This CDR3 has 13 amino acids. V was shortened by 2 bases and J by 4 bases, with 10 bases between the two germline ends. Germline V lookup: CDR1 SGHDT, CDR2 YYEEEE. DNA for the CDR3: TGTGCCAGCAGCTTTGACCTGGGGTACGAGCAGTACTTC. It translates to CASSFDLGYEQYF.

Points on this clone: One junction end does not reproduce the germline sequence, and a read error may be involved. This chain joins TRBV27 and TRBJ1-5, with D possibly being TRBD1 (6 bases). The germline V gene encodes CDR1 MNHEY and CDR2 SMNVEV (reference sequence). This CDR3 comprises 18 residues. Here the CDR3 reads CASSLSGRGGYINQPHHF. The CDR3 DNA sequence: TGTGCCAGCAGTTTATCCGGCAGGGGTGGCTATATCAATCAGCCCCATCATTTT.

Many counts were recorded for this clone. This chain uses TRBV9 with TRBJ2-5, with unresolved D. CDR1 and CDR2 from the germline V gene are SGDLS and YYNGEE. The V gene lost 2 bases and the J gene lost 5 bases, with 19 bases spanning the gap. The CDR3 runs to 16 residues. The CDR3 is CASSVSPWRSHETQYF. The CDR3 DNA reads TGTGCCAGCAGCGTGTCCCCTTGGAGATCCCACGAGACCCAGTACTTC. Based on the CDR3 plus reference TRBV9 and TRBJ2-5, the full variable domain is DSGVTQTPKHLITATGQRVTLRCSPRSGDLSVYWYQQSLDQGLQFLIQYYNGEERAKGNILERFSAQQFPDLHSELNLSSLELGDSALYFCASSVSPWRSHETQYFGPGTRLLVL.

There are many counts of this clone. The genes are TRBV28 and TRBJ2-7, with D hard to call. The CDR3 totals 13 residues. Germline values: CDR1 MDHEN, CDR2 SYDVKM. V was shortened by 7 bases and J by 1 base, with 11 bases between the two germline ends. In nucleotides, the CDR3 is TGTGCCAGCACCTCTCCTTCATCCTACGAGCAGTACTTC. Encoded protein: CASTSPSSYEQYF.

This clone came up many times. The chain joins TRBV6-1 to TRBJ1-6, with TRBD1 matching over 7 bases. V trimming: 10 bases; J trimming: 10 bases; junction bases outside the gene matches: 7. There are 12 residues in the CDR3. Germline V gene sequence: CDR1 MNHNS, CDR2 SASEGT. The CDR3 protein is CATRTGDSPLHF. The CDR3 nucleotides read TGTGCCACCAGAACAGGGGACTCACCCCTCCACTTT.

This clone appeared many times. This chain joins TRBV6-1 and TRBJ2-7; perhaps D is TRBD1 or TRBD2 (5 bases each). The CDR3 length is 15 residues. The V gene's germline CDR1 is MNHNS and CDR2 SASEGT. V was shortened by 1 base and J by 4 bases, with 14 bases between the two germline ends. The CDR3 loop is CASSEETGRIYEQYF. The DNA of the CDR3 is TGTGCCAGCAGTGAAGAAACGGGGCGCATTTACGAGCAGTACTTC.

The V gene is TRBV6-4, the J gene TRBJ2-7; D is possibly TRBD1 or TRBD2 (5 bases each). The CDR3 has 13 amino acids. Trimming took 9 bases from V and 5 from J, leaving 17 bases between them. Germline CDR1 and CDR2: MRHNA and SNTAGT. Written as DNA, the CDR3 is TGTGCCAGGTGTGGGGGACCATGGGACGAGCAGTACTTC. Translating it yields CARCGGPWDEQYF.

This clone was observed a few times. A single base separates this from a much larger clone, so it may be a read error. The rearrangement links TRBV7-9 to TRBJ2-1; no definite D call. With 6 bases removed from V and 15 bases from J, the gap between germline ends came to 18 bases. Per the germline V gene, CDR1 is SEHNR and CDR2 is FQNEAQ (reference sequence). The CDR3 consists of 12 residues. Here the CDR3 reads CASSIGQTPVFF. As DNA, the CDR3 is TGTGCCAGCAGTATAGGCCAGACTCCGGTGTTCTTC.

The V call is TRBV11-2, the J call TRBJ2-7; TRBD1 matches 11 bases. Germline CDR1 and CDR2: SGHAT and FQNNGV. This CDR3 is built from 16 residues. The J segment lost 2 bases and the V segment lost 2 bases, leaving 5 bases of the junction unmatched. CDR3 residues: CASSLSSGQGAYEQYF. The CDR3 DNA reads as TGTGCCAGCAGCTTAAGCTCGGGACAGGGGGCCTACGAGCAGTACTTC.

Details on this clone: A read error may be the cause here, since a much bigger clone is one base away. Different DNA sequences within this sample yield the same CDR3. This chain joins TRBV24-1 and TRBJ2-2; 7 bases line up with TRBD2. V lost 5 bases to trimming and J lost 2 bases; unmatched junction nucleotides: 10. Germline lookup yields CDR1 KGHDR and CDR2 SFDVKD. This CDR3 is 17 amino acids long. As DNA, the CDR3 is TGTGCCACCAGTGTTCTCGGGCTAGCGGACAACACCGGGGAGCTGTTTTTT. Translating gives CATSVLGLADNTGELFF.

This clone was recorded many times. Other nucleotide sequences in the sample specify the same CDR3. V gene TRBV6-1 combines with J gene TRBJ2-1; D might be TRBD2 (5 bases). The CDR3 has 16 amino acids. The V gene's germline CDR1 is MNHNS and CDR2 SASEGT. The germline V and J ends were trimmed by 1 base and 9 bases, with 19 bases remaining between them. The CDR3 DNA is TGTGCCAGCAGTGAAGGTCTCGCGACACCGAGGGTTGAGCAGTTCTTC. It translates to CASSEGLATPRVEQFF.

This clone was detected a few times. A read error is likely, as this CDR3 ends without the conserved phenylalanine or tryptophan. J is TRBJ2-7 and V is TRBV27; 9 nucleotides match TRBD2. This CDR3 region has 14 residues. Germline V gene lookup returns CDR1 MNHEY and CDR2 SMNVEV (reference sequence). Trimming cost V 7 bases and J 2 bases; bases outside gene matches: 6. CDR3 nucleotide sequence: TGTGCCAGCAATCCATTAGCGGGAGCCTACGAGCAGTACTCC. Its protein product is CASNPLAGAYEQYS.

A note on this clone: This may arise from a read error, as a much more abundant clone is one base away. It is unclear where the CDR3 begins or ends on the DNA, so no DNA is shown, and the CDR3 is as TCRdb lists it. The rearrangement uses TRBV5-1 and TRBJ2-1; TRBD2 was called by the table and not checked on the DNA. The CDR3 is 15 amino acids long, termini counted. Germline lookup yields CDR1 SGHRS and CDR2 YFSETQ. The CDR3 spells CAISLSGYSCNEQFF.

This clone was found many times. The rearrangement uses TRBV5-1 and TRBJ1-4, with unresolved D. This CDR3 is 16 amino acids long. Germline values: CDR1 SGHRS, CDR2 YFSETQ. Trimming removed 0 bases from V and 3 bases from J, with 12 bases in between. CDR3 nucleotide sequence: TGCGCCAGCAGCTTGGATGGAGATGGGGCTAATGAAAAACTGTTTTTT. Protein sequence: CASSLDGDGANEKLFF.

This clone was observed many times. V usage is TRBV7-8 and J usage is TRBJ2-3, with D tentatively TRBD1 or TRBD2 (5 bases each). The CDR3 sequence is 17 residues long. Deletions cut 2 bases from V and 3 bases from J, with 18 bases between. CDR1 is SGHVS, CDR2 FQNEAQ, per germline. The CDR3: CASSLRLRVGVTDTQYF. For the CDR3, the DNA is TGTGCCAGCAGCTTAAGGCTTCGGGTGGGGGTTACAGATACGCAGTATTTT.